The source of this TCR beta chain is a study of T cell responses to AZD1222 COVID-19 vaccine (dated by TCRdb to the early 2020s). In terms of the full investigation: AZD1222 recipients whose second dose came at about 4 weeks and those whose second dose came at about 12 weeks were combined into one group, since spike-specific TCR depth and breadth did not differ between the two schedules. TCR sequencing covered 233 trial participants: 200 to 220 given two doses of AZD1222 and 26 given two doses of MenACWY control vaccine. Enrollment into the trials was organized by age into subgroups of 18-55, 56-69 and 70-plus years, and those subgroups contained about 160, 30 and 59 TCR-sequenced participants, respectively.

Broad study findings and their caveats: Reportedly, close to half of the unique spike-specific TCRs recognized epitopes lying outside the regions that are mutated in the B.1.351 and B.1.1.7 variants. Because no samples from the day 14 peak response were available, repertoires could be characterized only after the peak T cell response. The whole spike protein was spanned by vaccine-associated CD4 TCRs, and dominant responses were seen in regions 160-218 and 743-854. Participants were mostly white British and included more females than males, and it was suggested by the authors that clonal diversity may have been underestimated. The 56-69-year group was small, and its depth increase did not reach significance, likely because of low power. Spike-specific TCR breadth and depth rose significantly after two AZD1222 doses compared with day 0 and with MenACWY recipients. Conclusions about previously exposed vaccinees are limited because only five to seven AZD1222 recipients were SARS-CoV-2 seropositive at baseline.

Trimming removed 1 base from V and 7 bases from J, leaving 13 bases between the germline ends. The CDR3 spans 15 residues, from the cysteine through the phenylalanine. Only the CDR3 DNA is retained, 45 bases long and in frame from the first base. CDR1 is given as SNHLY and CDR2 as FYNNEI, both from the germline V gene. The time point label, as the study defines it: baseline before first vaccination. The vaccinee samples were drawn from two UK trials, COV001 and COV002, one of which was a single-blind randomized controlled phase 2/3 trial testing AZD1222 (ChAdOx1 nCoV-19) in healthy adults. For TCRbeta chain sequencing, PBMC samples from trial participants were taken at day 0 and at day 28 after the second dose. About this clone: It lacks a known antigen. Base-call qualities are not available, and no considerably larger clone is one nucleotide away.

The CDR3 regions of human TCRbeta chains were analyzed by immunosequencing. The study's own analysis went as follows. Repertoire TCRs were checked for matches against a reference library of SARS-CoV-2-specific TCRs that had been generated using the MIRA antigen-specificity platform. Breadth meant the fraction of unique TCRs that were SARS-CoV-2-associated, whereas depth meant the fraction of total T cells that were SARS-CoV-2-associated. Using the MIRA data, each spike-specific TCR was assigned both to the spike region to which the TCR was reactive and to a CD4 or CD8 class. Log10-transformed breadth and depth values were compared by one-way ANOVA with Sidak's multiple comparisons tests. TCRdb stores this immuneACCESS table with in-frame sequences only. Part of the clones is absent; in the studies checked, under half of the shortfall reflects unresolved V genes, and no reason is known for the rest. That table gives V, J and clone size, and the DNA gave D and trimming. This sample holds about 120,000 clones; 70% to 90% were observed only once. Over 4.5% of the sample belongs to the ten largest clones.

The sequences come from peripheral blood, collected on day 0 of AZD1222 vaccination. This clonotype was sampled from an adult in good health. The chain employs TRBV2 and TRBJ2-2; the D gene is unclear. DNA sequence: TGTGCCAGCAGTGAAGTAGGACCGAGGAACGGGGAGCTGTTTTTT. Translated, this is CASSEVGPRNGELFF.